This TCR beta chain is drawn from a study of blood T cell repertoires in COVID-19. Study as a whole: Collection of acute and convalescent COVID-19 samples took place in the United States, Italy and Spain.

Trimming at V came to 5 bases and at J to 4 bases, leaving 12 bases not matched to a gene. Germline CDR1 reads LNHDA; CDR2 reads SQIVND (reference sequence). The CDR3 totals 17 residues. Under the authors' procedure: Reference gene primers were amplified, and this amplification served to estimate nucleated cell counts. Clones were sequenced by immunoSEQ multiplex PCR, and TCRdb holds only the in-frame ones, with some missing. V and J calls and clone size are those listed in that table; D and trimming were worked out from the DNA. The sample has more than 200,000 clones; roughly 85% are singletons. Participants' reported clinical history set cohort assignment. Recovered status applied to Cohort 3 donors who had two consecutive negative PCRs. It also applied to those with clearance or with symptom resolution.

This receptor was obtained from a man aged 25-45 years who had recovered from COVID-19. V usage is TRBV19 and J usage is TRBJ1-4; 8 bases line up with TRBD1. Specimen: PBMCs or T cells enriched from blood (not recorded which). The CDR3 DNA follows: TGTGCCAGTAGTTTTCGTATGAACAGGGGGAATAATGAAAAACTGTTTTTT. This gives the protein CASSFRMNRGNNEKLFF.